This TCR beta chain appears in the sequencing data of a study of CD8 T cells in Susac syndrome. Reverse transcription of roughly 0.5 to 1 ug RNA used random hexamers. By means of immunoSEQ multiplex PCR, TCR beta CDR3 spanning 54 Vbeta and 13 Jbeta underwent amplification. TCRdb recomputed calls from the immunoSEQ multiplex PCR reads with MiXCR, one row per CDR3 protein. Here the sample spans 100,000 to 150,000 distinct CDR3 sequences, less than 95% being singletons. CD8+ and CD4+ blood T cells underwent TCR beta sequencing. TEMRA cells were FACS-enriched, and CD8+ and CD4+ T cells were isolated negatively. The sequenced material came from CD4+ T cells from PBMCs. This clonotype was obtained from a human donor with multiple sclerosis.

CDR3 DNA: TGTGCCAGCAGTCCGGGGGGAGGCACAGATACGCAGTATTTT. Translating gives CASSPGGGTDTQYF. The chain combines TRBV25-1 with TRBJ2-3, with 7 nucleotides matching TRBD2. Losses at the gene ends were 5 bases for V and 1 base for J; bases not matched to a gene: 3. The CDR3 extends over 14 amino acids. The germline gives CDR1 MGHDK, CDR2 SYGVNS.